The rows below give T cell receptor beta chains drawn from one sample of a study of blood T cell repertoires in COVID-19. Assay used: immunoSEQ multiplex PCR; TCRdb lists only in-frame clones, some missing. The sample contains under 200,000 clones, roughly 80% of which appear only once. Sequencing was performed on peripheral blood. Receptor source: a man aged 55 to 70 with acute or convalescent COVID-19. CDR3s include the opening cysteine and the closing phenylalanine or tryptophan. D genes are given only for firm matches. Only part of the rows carry a size: once, few, many, or a class if the clone is expanded.

v_call	d_call	clone_size	j_call	cdr3_nt	cdr3_aa
TRBV10-3	-	-	TRBJ2-2	TGTGCCATCAGTGAGAGCCCGAACACCGGGGAGCTGTTTTTT	CAISESPNTGELFF
TRBV19	-	-	TRBJ1-5	TGTGCCAGTAGTCCAGGGATTCAGCCCCAGCATTTT	CASSPGIQPQHF
TRBV12-5	-	-	TRBJ2-5	TGTGCTAGTGGTTTGGATCGAGGACTGTATACCCAAGAGACCCAGTACTTC	CASGLDRGLYTQETQYF
TRBV18	TRBD1	-	TRBJ2-3	TGTGCCAGCTCACCACGACAGGGGTTGACTCACACAGATACGCAGTATTTT	CASSPRQGLTHTDTQYF
TRBV6-6	-	-	TRBJ1-5	TGTGCCAGCACCTTCCTCGACAGGCAGCCCCAGCATTTT	CASTFLDRQPQHF
TRBV28	TRBD2	-	TRBJ2-1	TGTGCCAGCAGATTAGCGGGAATGGCCAATGAGCAGTTCTTC	CASRLAGMANEQFF
TRBV6-6	TRBD1	-	TRBJ2-1	TGTGCCAGCAGTCGACTTCGCCCGGGACAGGGCATCAATGAGCAGTTCTTC	CASSRLRPGQGINEQFF
TRBV6-1	TRBD2	-	TRBJ2-1	TGTGCCAGCAGTGAAGGGTCACTAGCGGGAGTTAGTGAGCAGTTCTTC	CASSEGSLAGVSEQFF
TRBV6-5	TRBD1	-	TRBJ1-5	TGTGCCAGCGGGACAGGGGGCTTTAGCAATCAGCCCCAGCATTTT	CASGTGGFSNQPQHF
TRBV4-2	TRBD1	once	TRBJ2-5	TGTGCCAGCAGCCGGACAGGGATTTTAGAGACCCAGTACTTC	CASSRTGILETQYF
TRBV6-2/TRBV6-3	TRBD2	-	TRBJ2-1	TGTGCCAGCAGTTACACAGCTAGCGGATTCTACAATGAGCAGTTCTTC	CASSYTASGFYNEQFF
TRBV5-4	-	-	TRBJ1-2	TGTGCCAGCAGCCCGGACAGAATTAACTATGGCTACACCTTC	CASSPDRINYGYTF
TRBV10-3	TRBD2	-	TRBJ2-5	TGTGCCATCAGTGAGTCGCGGGAGGCGGGTGAGACCCAGTACTTC	CAISESREAGETQYF
TRBV12-3/TRBV12-4	TRBD1	-	TRBJ1-5	TGTGCCAGCAGGGCCGACAGGGATCAGCCCCAGCATTTT	CASRADRDQPQHF
TRBV5-1	-	many	TRBJ1-1	TGCGCCAGCAGCTTGGATTCAGGGTACGGACGGACTGAAGCTTTCTTT	CASSLDSGYGRTEAFF
TRBV5-1	TRBD1	few	TRBJ2-1	TGCGCCAGCAGCTGGACAGGGAGGAGTGAGCAGTTCTTC	CASSWTGRSEQFF
TRBV6-5	-	once	TRBJ2-3	TGTGCCAGCACCTCCGTCCGAGGTGGCACAGATACGCAGTATTTT	CASTSVRGGTDTQYF
TRBV4-1	-	-	TRBJ2-3	TGCGCCAGCAGCCAAGAGGGCAGGGCGGCAGATACGCAGTATTTT	CASSQEGRAADTQYF
TRBV10-3	TRBD2	-	TRBJ2-7	TGTGCCATCAGTGGGGTAGCGGGAGAGTACGAGCAGTACTTC	CAISGVAGEYEQYF
TRBV4-3	TRBD1	-	TRBJ1-4	TGCGCCAGCAGCCAAGAGAGGACAGGGGCAGTTGAAAAACTGTTTTTT	CASSQERTGAVEKLFF
TRBV6-2/TRBV6-3	TRBD1	-	TRBJ2-5	TGTGCCAGCAGTTACAACGCCGGACAGGGCACCCAAGAGACCCAGTACTTC	CASSYNAGQGTQETQYF
TRBV4-2	TRBD2	-	TRBJ2-3	TGTGCCAGCAGCCAGGAAGGCGGGGGGCGCGGAGATACGCAGTATTTT	CASSQEGGGRGDTQYF
TRBV15	-	-	TRBJ2-7	TGTGCCACCAGCAGCTGGTTGAGGCCCTACGAGCAGTACTTC	CATSSWLRPYEQYF
TRBV19	TRBD1	-	TRBJ1-1	TGTGCCAGTAGTATGTTGATAGGGACAGTCCGAACGAACACTGAAGCTTTCTTT	CASSMLIGTVRTNTEAFF
TRBV3-1/TRBV3-2	TRBD1	once	TRBJ2-7	TGTGCCAGCAGCCAGACAGGGAGATTCTACGAGCAGTACTTC	CASSQTGRFYEQYF
TRBV7-8	TRBD2	-	TRBJ2-7	TGTGCCAGCAGCTTGATACTAGCGACTACCGAGCAGTACTTC	CASSLILATTEQYF
TRBV27	TRBD1	-	TRBJ1-1	TGTGCCAGCAGTCCGCGACAGGGAAGTTATATGAACACTGAAGCTTTCTTT	CASSPRQGSYMNTEAFF
TRBV3-1/TRBV3-2	-	-	TRBJ2-7	TGTGCCAGCAGCCGGACTCAATCCTACGAGCAGTACTTC	CASSRTQSYEQYF
TRBV18	TRBD1	-	TRBJ1-6	TGTGCCAGCTCACCTGGACAGGGGGGTTCACCCCTCCACTTT	CASSPGQGGSPLHF
TRBV6-9	-	-	TRBJ2-7	TGTGCCAGCAGGACCCCCGTCAGGGGATTCCCCTACGAGCAGTACTTC	CASRTPVRGFPYEQYF
TRBV6-5	-	-	TRBJ2-5	TGTGCCAGCGGCATCCCTCAAGAGACCCAGTACTTC	CASGIPQETQYF
TRBV7-2	TRBD1	-	TRBJ2-4	TGTGCCAGCAGCTTCTATCCAGGGGGCGACATTCAGTACTTC	CASSFYPGGDIQYF
TRBV5-6	TRBD2	-	TRBJ2-7	TGTGCCAGCAGCTTGTATGTAGCGGGGGCCACCTTATCCTACGAGCAGTACTTC	CASSLYVAGATLSYEQYF
TRBV27	-	-	TRBJ1-5	TGTGCCAGCAGTTTATCGGGGCCGACGGAGCCCCAGCATTTT	CASSLSGPTEPQHF
TRBV11-2	-	-	TRBJ1-5	TGTGCCAGCAGCTTACAGGGTGGCAATCAGCCCCAGCATTTT	CASSLQGGNQPQHF
TRBV24-1	TRBD1	once	TRBJ2-1	TGTGCCACCAGTGGATACCGGGACAGGGAGAACCCATCCAATGAGCAGTTCTTC	CATSGYRDRENPSNEQFF
TRBV6-4	-	-	TRBJ2-1	TGTGCCAGCAGTGACTCGCTAGTGTCCAGATCTAATGAGCAGTTCTTC	CASSDSLVSRSNEQFF
TRBV2	-	-	TRBJ2-2	TGTGCCAGCAGTGGAAGCAACACCGGGGAGCTGTTTTTT	CASSGSNTGELFF
TRBV19	-	-	TRBJ1-1	TGTGCCAGTAGTATAGAGGGGCAGGGGTTAACTGAAGCTTTCTTT	CASSIEGQGLTEAFF
TRBV29-1	TRBD1	once	TRBJ1-2	TGCAGCGTTGAACTAGGGGACAGGGTTTATGGCTACACCTTC	CSVELGDRVYGYTF
TRBV7-2	-	-	TRBJ1-6	TGTGCCAGCAGCCCTCGAGGCTCCTATAATTCACCCCTCCACTTT	CASSPRGSYNSPLHF
TRBV6-5	-	-	TRBJ1-1	TGTGCCGCTTTAGGGCGGGGATTGAACACTGAAGCTTTCTTT	CAALGRGLNTEAFF
TRBV19	-	-	TRBJ1-5	TGTGCCAGTAGTATGCACAGGGTTTACAATCAGCCCCAGCATTTT	CASSMHRVYNQPQHF
TRBV5-6	TRBD1	once	TRBJ1-2	TGTGCCAGCAGCTTGGGACAGGGGGCGTTAGGCTACACCTTC	CASSLGQGALGYTF
TRBV30	TRBD1	once	TRBJ1-5	TGTGCCTGGAGTGTAGAGGGACAGATGCCCCAGCATTTT	CAWSVEGQMPQHF
TRBV12-3/TRBV12-4	TRBD2	once	TRBJ2-1	TGTGCCAGCAGTCCTAGCGGGAGGGATCAGTTCTTC	CASSPSGRDQFF
TRBV19	-	-	TRBJ1-2	TGTGCCACCCGTCAGGGAGGTAACTATGGCTACACCTTC	CATRQGGNYGYTF
TRBV29-1	TRBD1	-	TRBJ1-1	TGCAGCGTTCGACAGGGTGAGAACACTGAAGCTTTCTTT	CSVRQGENTEAFF
TRBV5-1	-	-	TRBJ1-6	TGCGCCAGCAGCTTGAGCGGACAGAATAATTCACCCCTCCACTTT	CASSLSGQNNSPLHF
TRBV12-3/TRBV12-4	-	-	TRBJ1-5	TGTGCCAGCAGGGAGGGTAGCCAGCCCCAGCATTTT	CASREGSQPQHF
TRBV12-2	-	-	TRBJ2-7	TGTGCAAGTCGCTTAGCCGGCCTAGCGGGGGGGCCTAGGACCTCCGAGCAGTACTTC	CASRLAGLAGGPRTSEQYF
TRBV5-1	-	-	TRBJ2-6	TGCGCCAGCAGCCCGAGACAGAGCTCTGGGGCCAACGTCCTGACTTTC	CASSPRQSSGANVLTF
TRBV27	-	-	TRBJ1-2	TGTGCCAGCAGTTCCCAGGATAACTATGGCTACACCTTC	CASSSQDNYGYTF
TRBV21-1	-	-	TRBJ2-7	TGTGCCAGCAGCAAAGGTGCAGGGGGCCTCTACGAGCAGTACTTC	CASSKGAGGLYEQYF
TRBV6-2/TRBV6-3	-	-	TRBJ1-2	TGTGCCAGCAGTTACATGCCAGACTATGGCTACACCTTC	CASSYMPDYGYTF
TRBV10-1	-	-	TRBJ2-7	TGCGCCAGCAGTGAGACCGGACACCCGTCCTACGAGCAGTACTTC	CASSETGHPSYEQYF
TRBV6-1	-	-	TRBJ2-7	TGTGCCAGCAGTGAAGAGGTGGGGGCTTTGGGGTACGAGCAGTACTTC	CASSEEVGALGYEQYF
TRBV24-1	TRBD1	-	TRBJ1-3	TGTGCCACCAGTGATACAGGGGGGAGCTCTGGAAACACCATATATTTT	CATSDTGGSSGNTIYF
TRBV5-1	TRBD1	-	TRBJ1-1	TGCGCCAGCAGTCTCCAGGGACAGGGAGTTACTGAAGCTTTCTTT	CASSLQGQGVTEAFF